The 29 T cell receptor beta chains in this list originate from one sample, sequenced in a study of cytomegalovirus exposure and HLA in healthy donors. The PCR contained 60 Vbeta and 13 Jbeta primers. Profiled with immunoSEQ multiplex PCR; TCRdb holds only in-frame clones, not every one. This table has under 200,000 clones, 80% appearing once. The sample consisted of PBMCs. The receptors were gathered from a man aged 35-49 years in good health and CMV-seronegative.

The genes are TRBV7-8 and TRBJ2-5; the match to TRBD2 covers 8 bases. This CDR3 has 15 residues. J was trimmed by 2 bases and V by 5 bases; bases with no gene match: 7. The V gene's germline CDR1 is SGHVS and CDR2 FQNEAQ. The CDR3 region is CASSDREGSQETQYF. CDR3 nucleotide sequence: TGTGCCAGCAGCGACCGGGAGGGGTCACAAGAGACCCAGTACTTC.

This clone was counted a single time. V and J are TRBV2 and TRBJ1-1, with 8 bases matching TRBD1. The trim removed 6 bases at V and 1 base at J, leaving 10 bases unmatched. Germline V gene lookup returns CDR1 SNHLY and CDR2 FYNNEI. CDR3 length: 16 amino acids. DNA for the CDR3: TGTGCCAGCAGGATGACAGGGGAGGGTGCGAACACTGAAGCTTTCTTT. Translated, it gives CASRMTGEGANTEAFF. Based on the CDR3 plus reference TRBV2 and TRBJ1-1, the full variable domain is EPEVTQTPSHQVTQMGQEVILRCVPISNHLYFYWYRQILGQKVEFLVSFYNNEISEKSEIFDDQFSVERPDGSNFTLKIRSTKLEDSAMYFCASRMTGEGANTEAFFGQGTRLTVV.

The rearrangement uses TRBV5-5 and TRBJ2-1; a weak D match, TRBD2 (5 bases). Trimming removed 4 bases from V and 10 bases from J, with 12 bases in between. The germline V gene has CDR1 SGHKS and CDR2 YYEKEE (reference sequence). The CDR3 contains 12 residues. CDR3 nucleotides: TGTGCCAGCAGCCAATCGCGGAGGGAGCAGTTCTTC. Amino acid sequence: CASSQSRREQFF.

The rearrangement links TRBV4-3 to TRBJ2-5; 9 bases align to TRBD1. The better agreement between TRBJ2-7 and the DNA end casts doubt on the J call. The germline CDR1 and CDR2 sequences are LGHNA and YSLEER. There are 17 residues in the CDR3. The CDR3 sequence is CASSQEGTGSSSYEQYF. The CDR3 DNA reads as TGCGCCAGCAGCCAAGAAGGGACAGGGTCAAGCTCCTACGAGCAGTACTTC.

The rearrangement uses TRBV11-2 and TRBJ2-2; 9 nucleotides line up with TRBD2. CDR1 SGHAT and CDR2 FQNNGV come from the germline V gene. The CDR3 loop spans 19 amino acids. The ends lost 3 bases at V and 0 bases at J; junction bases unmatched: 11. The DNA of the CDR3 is TGTGCCAGCAGCTTGATAGGCGGGGGGGTTCGTCCGAACACCGGGGAGCTGTTTTTT. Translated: CASSLIGGGVRPNTGELFF.

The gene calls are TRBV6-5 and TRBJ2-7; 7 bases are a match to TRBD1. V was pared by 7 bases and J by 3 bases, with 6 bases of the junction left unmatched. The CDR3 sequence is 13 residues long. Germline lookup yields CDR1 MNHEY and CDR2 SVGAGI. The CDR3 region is CASTRGQNYEQYF. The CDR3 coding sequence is TGTGCCAGCACCCGGGGACAGAACTACGAGCAGTACTTC.

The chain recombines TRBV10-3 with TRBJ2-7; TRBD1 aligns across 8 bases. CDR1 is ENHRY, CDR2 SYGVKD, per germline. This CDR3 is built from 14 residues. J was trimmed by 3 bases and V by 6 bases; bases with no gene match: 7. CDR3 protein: CAISGTGFLYEQYF. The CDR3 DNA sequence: TGTGCCATCAGCGGGACAGGATTTCTCTACGAGCAGTACTTC.

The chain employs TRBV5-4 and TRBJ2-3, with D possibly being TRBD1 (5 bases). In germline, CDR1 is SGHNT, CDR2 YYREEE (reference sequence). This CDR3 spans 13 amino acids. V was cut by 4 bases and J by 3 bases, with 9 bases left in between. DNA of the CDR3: TGTGCCAGCAGCGTGAAGGGGACAGATACGCAGTATTTT. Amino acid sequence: CASSVKGTDTQYF.

The CDR3 is CASSNRVFEQYF. CDR3 bases: TGTGCCAGCAGCAACAGGGTTTTCGAGCAGTACTTC. This sequence joins TRBV14 and TRBJ2-7; D may be TRBD1 (6 bases). V lost 5 bases and J 6 bases, leaving 11 bases between the germline ends. This CDR3 is built from 12 residues. Germline V gene sequence: CDR1 SGHDN, CDR2 FVKESK.

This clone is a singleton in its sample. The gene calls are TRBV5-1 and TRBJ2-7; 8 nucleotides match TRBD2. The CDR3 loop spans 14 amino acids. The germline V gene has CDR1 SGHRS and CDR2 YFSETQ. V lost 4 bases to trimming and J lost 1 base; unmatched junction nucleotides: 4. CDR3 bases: TGCGCCAGCAGCGCGGGACTAGTATCCTACGAGCAGTACTTC. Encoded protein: CASSAGLVSYEQYF.

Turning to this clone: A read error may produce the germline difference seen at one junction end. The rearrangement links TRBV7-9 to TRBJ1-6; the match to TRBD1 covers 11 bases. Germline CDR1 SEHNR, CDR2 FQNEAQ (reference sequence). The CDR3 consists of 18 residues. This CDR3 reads CSSSLFSGTGGRNSPLHF. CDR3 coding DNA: TGTTCCAGCAGCTTATTTTCCGGGACAGGGGGACGGAATTCACCCCTCCACTTT.

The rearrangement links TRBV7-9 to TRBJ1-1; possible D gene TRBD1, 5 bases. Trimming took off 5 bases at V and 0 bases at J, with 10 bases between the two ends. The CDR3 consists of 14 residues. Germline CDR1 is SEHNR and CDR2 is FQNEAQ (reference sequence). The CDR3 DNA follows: TGTGCCAGCAGCCTGGGACTCTTGAACACTGAAGCTTTCTTT. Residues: CASSLGLLNTEAFF.

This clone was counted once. The CDR3 protein is CASRFPGQGDGYTF. DNA for the CDR3: TGTGCCAGCAGATTCCCGGGACAGGGAGATGGCTACACCTTC. The genes are TRBV6-5 and TRBJ1-2; 9 bases align to TRBD1. The CDR3 is 14 residues long. Germline CDR1 and CDR2: MNHEY and SVGAGI. With 6 bases clipped from V and 6 bases from J, the junction kept 8 bases outside the gene matches.

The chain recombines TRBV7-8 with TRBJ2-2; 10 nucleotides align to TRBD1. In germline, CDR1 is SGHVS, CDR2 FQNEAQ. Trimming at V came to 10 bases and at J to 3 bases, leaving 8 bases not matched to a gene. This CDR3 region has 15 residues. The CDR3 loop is CATLAGTGDTGELFF. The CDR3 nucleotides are TGTGCCACCCTCGCCGGGACAGGGGACACCGGGGAGCTGTTTTTT.

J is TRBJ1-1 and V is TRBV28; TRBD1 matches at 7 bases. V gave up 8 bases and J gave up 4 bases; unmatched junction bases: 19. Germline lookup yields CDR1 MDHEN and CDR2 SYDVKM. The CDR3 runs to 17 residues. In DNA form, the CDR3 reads TGTGCCAGCCCCAGTGGTGTGGACAGGAGAAGGGGCACTGAAGCTTTCTTT. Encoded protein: CASPSGVDRRRGTEAFF.

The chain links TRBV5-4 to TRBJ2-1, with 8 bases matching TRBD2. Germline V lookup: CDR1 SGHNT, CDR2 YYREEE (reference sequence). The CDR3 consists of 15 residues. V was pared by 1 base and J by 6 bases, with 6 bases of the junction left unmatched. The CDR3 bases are TGTGCCAGCAGCTTGAGAGCGGGAGTGGGCAATGAGCAGTTCTTC. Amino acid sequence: CASSLRAGVGNEQFF.

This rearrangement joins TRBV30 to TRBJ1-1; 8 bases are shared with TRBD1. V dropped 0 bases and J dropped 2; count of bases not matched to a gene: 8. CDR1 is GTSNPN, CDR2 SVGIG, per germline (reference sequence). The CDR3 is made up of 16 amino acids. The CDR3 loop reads CAWSVYPGQGNTEAFF. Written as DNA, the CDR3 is TGTGCCTGGAGTGTATACCCAGGACAGGGAAACACTGAAGCTTTCTTT.

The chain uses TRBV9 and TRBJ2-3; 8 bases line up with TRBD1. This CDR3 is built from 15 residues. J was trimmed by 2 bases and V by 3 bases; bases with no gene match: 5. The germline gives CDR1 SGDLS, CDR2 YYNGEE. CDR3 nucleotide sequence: TGTGCCAGCAGCGGAGAACAGGGGGTCACAGATACGCAGTATTTT. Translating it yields CASSGEQGVTDTQYF.

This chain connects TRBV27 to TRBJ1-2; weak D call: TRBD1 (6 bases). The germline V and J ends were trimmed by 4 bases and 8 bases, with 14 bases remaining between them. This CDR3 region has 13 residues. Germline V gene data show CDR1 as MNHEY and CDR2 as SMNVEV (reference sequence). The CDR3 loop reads CASSWDTSGGYTF. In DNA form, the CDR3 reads TGTGCCAGCAGTTGGGACACTTCGGGGGGCTACACCTTC.

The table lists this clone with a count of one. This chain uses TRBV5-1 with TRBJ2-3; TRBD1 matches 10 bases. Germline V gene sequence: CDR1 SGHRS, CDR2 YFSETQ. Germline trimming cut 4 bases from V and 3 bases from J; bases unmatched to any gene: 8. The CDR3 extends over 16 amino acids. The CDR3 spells CASSPAGQGGTDTQYF. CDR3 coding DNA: TGCGCCAGCAGCCCCGCCGGACAGGGGGGTACAGATACGCAGTATTTT.

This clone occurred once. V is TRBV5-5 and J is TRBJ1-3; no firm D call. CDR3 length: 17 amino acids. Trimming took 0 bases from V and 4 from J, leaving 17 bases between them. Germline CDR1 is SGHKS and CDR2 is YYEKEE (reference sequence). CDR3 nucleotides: TGTGCCAGCAGCTTGGACGACGCAGCTGGAGCAGGAAACACCATATATTTT. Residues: CASSLDDAAGAGNTIYF.

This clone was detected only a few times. CDR3: CASSPRTSTGEQYF. The CDR3, as DNA: TGTGCCAGCTCACCAAGGACCTCAACGGGGGAGCAGTACTTC. This chain links TRBV18 with TRBJ2-7; possible D gene TRBD2, 5 bases. Trimming removed 2 bases at V and 7 bases at J, with 15 bases between. Germline V gene sequence: CDR1 KGHSH, CDR2 LQKENI. CDR3 length: 14 residues.

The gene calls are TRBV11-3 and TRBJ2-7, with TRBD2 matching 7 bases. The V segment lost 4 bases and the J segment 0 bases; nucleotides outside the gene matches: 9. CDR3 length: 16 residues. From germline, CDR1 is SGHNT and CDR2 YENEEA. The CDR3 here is CASSSRLAEVSYEQYF. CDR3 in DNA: TGTGCCAGCAGCTCCCGGCTAGCGGAAGTCTCCTACGAGCAGTACTTC.

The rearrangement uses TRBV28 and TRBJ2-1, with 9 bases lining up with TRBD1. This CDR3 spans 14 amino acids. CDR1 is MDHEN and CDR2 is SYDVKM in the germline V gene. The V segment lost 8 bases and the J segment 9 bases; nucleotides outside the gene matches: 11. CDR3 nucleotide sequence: TGTGCCAGCTACGTACAGGGGGCAAGAGGTGAGCAGTTCTTC. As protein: CASYVQGARGEQFF.

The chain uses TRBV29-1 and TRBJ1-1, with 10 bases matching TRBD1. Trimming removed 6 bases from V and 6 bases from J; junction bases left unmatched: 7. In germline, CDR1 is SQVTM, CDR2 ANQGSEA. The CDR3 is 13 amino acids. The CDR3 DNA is TGCAGCGTAAACCGGGACAGGGGATCTGAAGCTTTCTTT. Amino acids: CSVNRDRGSEAFF.

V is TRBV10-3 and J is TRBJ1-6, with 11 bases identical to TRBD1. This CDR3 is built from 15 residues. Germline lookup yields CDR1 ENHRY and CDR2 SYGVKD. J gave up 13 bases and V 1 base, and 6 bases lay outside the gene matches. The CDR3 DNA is TGTGCCATCAGTGAGTGGACAGGGGGCCCTTCCCCCCTCCACTTT. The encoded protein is CAISEWTGGPSPLHF.

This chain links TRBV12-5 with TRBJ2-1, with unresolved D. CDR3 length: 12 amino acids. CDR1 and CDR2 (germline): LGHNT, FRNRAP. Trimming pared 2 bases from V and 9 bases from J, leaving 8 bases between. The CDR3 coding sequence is TGTGCTAGTGGTTTGAGCGATCTTGAGCAGTTCTTC. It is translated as CASGLSDLEQFF. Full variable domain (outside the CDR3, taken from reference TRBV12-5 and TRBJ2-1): DARVTQTPRHKVTEMGQEVTMRCQPILGHNTVFWYRQTMMQGLELLAYFRNRAPLDDSGMPKDRFSAEMPDATLATLKIQPSEPRDSAVYFCASGLSDLEQFFGPGTRLTVL.

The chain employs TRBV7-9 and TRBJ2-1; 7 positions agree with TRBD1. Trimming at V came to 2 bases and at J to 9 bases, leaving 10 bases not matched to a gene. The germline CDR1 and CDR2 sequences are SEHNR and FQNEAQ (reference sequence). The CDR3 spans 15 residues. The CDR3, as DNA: TGTGCCAGCAGCTTACGAGGTGGGACAGCTGGTGAGCAGTTCTTC. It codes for CASSLRGGTAGEQFF.

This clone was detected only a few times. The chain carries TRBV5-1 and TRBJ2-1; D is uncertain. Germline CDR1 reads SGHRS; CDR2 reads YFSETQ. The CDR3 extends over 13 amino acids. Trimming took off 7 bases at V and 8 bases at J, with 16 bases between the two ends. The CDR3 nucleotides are TGCGCCAGCGCAGGTGAAAATTACGATGAGCAGTTCTTC. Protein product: CASAGENYDEQFF.